Presented here are 19 T cell receptor delta chains from one specimen sequenced in a study of γδ T cells in repeated Plasmodium falciparum infection. TCRdb reanalyzed the multiplex PCR reads using CATT. This table holds some 100,000 delta-chain clones, over 1.1% found once. Vgamma9/Vdelta2+ and Vdelta2-negative gammadelta T cells were flow-sorted from PBMC for bulk sequencing. Sequencing input: gamma-delta T cells from blood. Receptors were obtained from a pool of human donors (malaria-infected and uninfected, not separated).

Concerning this clone itself: A far more abundant clone sits one base away, making this likely a read error. The same CDR3 can be traced to other DNA sequences in this sample. The chain uses TRDV2 and TRDJ1; TRDD3 might be the D (5 bases). TCRdb supplies no J gene; here it was assigned by aligning the nucleotide sequence to germline. Germline V gene data show CDR1 as GEAIGNYY and CDR2 as EKD. The CDR3 has 18 amino acids. The CDR3 here is CACDTSTTWAPYTDKLIF. CDR3 in DNA: TGTGCCTGTGACACATCTACGACCTGGGCCCCGTACACCGACAAACTCATCTTT.

As concerns this clone: TCRdb pairs this DNA with a much larger clone's protein that differs at residue 5, likely a read error; the protein shown was translated from the DNA. The CDR3 nucleotides are TGTGCTCTTGGCTGCTTCTGGGGGATACGGGGGGAGTACACCGATAAACTCATCTTT. The encoded protein is CALGCFWGIRGEYTDKLIF. V gene TRDV1 combines with J gene TRDJ1, with 12 nucleotides matching TRDD3. Germline matching of the DNA provided the J gene here, since TCRdb leaves it blank. CDR1 is TSWWSYY and CDR2 is QGS in the germline V gene. The CDR3 has 19 amino acids. The V segment lost 6 bases and the J segment 0 bases; nucleotides outside the gene matches: 14.

A note on this clone: This DNA translates differently at residue 11 from the TCRdb protein, which is that of a much larger clone; a read error is likely, and the protein shown is the DNA's own translation. This rearrangement joins TRDV2 to TRDJ2; 11 positions agree with TRDD3. J lost 1 base, V lost 1 base, and 10 bases had no gene match. The CDR3 totals 19 residues. The germline V gene encodes CDR1 GEAIGNYY and CDR2 EKD. The CDR3 coding sequence is TGTGCCTGTGACACTTTAGACTGGGGGATATCCAATTTGACAGCACAACTCTTCTTT. Protein: CACDTLDWGISNLTAQLFF.

Points on this clone: A far larger clone lies a single base away; this is likely a read error. The identical CDR3 is also encoded by other nucleotide sequences in the sample. This rearrangement joins TRDV1 to TRDJ1; 10 bases agree with TRDD3. CDR1 and CDR2 from the germline V gene are TSWWSYY and QGS. V lost 1 base, J lost 0 bases, and 23 bases stayed unmatched. This CDR3 has 23 amino acids. The CDR3 region has the DNA TGTGCTCTTGGGGAACCGTTCCTCCCCCCCGTTAGTGGGGGATACCTGTACACCGATAAACTCATCTTT. It specifies CALGEPFLPPVSGGYLYTDKLIF.

This clone was counted between two and nine times. Only one base separates this from a far larger clonotype, so it likely reflects a read error. Other DNA sequences of this sample code for an identical CDR3. This rearrangement joins TRDV1 to TRDJ1; 11 positions match TRDD3. The J gene was missing in TCRdb and was found by matching the end of the DNA to germline. CDR3 length equals 21 residues. Germline CDR1 is TSWWSYY and CDR2 is QGS. V shed 6 bases, J shed 5 bases, and the junction held 26 bases outside the gene matches. DNA of the CDR3: TGTGCTCTTGGAGAGGAAGGGGCCTTCCCAATACTGGGGGATAGATCGGATAAACTCATCTTT. Its translation is CALGEEGAFPILGDRSDKLIF.

Comment on this clone: A single base is all that separates this from a far larger clone, so a read error is likely. This sample includes further DNA sequences coding for the same CDR3. J is TRDJ1 and V is TRDV2; 8 bases fit TRDD3. No J segment appears in TCRdb, so it was assigned here by matching the sequence to germline. From germline, CDR1 is GEAIGNYY and CDR2 EKD. The CDR3 extends over 17 amino acids. The CDR3 sequence: CACDTGEGILCTDKLIF. In DNA form, the CDR3 reads TGCGCCTGTGACACAGGGGAGGGGATACTTTGCACCGATAAACTCATCTTT.

This clone showed up just a few times. TCRdb's listed protein matches a much larger clone and diverges from this DNA's translation at residue 3, likely through a read error; the protein shown comes from the DNA. This sequence joins TRDV2 and TRDJ1, with 11 bases matching TRDD3. In the absence of a J gene in TCRdb, the DNA was matched to germline to assign it here. Germline CDR1 GEAIGNYY, CDR2 EKD. The CDR3 length is 16 residues. The DNA of the CDR3 is TGTGCCCGTGACACCGAGTCTGGGGGATACCACGATAAACTCATCTTT. Translated: CARDTESGGYHDKLIF.

Comment on this clone: With a much larger clone just one base away, this may be a read error. The J gene is TRDJ2, the V gene TRDV1, with 8 nucleotides matching TRDD3. TCRdb records no J gene; here it was assigned by comparing the DNA to germline. The germline gives CDR1 TSWWSYY, CDR2 QGS. This CDR3 comprises 18 residues. V dropped 7 bases and J dropped 3; count of bases not matched to a gene: 16. DNA of the CDR3: TGTGCTCTTGAGGCCCGCGCTTGTGGGGGATGTCTGACAGCACAACTCTTCTTT. The encoded protein is CALEARACGGCLTAQLFF.

This clone was observed at least ten times. The chain recombines TRDV1 with TRDJ2, with a tentative D call TRDD3 (6 bases). Deletions cut 0 bases from V and 7 bases from J, with 18 bases between. The germline gives CDR1 TSWWSYY, CDR2 QGS. CDR3 length: 17 amino acids. CDR3 DNA sequence: TGTGCTCTTGGGGAACTTATCCCGGAGATACTGGGAGCACAACTCTTCTTT. Amino acid sequence: CALGELIPEILGAQLFF.

Note on this clone: The TCRdb protein, from a much larger clone, departs from this DNA's translation at residue 21, likely by read error; the protein shown derives from the DNA. The chain's CDR3 is CALGEYLSPIRKLTLGVTDKRIF. The CDR3 coding sequence is TGTGCTCTTGGGGAATATCTTTCCCCGATTAGGAAACTCACTCTGGGGGTCACCGATAAACGCATCTTT. The chain carries TRDV1 and TRDJ1; 7 nucleotides match TRDD3. The CDR3 has 23 residues. The V gene's germline CDR1 is TSWWSYY and CDR2 QGS.

Details on this clone: This DNA's translation differs at residue 3 from TCRdb's protein, which comes from a much larger clone; a read error is likely, and the protein shown is translated from the DNA. J is TRDJ1 and V is TRDV2, with D uncertain. Germline CDR1 and CDR2: GEAIGNYY and EKD. The CDR3 spans 15 residues. As DNA, the CDR3 is TGTGCCGGTGACCGGGGTACCCGAAACACCGATAAACTCATCTTT. The encoded protein is CAGDRGTRNTDKLIF.

This clone was recorded a few times. This CDR3 is CALGDCTRGTTGGYLTAQLFF. The CDR3 DNA reads as TGTGCTCTTGGGGACTGCACACGAGGGACTACTGGGGGATATTTGACAGCACAACTCTTCTTT. This chain uses TRDV1 with TRDJ2; 11 bases fit TRDD3. The J gene is not listed in TCRdb, so it was assigned here from a DNA match to germline. The CDR3 extends over 21 amino acids. V shed 3 bases, J shed 1 base, and the junction held 16 bases outside the gene matches. Germline V gene data show CDR1 as TSWWSYY and CDR2 as QGS.

Comment on this clone: Translating this DNA gives a protein that differs at residue 10 from the TCRdb one, which belongs to a much larger clone; a read error is likely, and the protein shown is this translation. V gene TRDV2 combines with J gene TRDJ1, with D unresolved. No J segment appears in TCRdb, so it was assigned here by matching the sequence to germline. This CDR3 has 16 amino acids. Per germline, CDR1 GEAIGNYY and CDR2 EKD. Trimming left V 1 base short and J 1 base short, with 15 bases between. This chain's CDR3 is CACDTGEGPITDKLIF. For the CDR3, the DNA is TGTGCCTGTGACACAGGCGAAGGACCCATCACCGATAAACTCATCTTT.

This clone has more than one count but fewer than ten. The rearrangement joins TRDV1 to TRDJ1, with no clear D. The germline V gene encodes CDR1 TSWWSYY and CDR2 QGS. The CDR3 is 21 amino acids. V lost 4 bases to trimming and J lost 8 bases, with 38 bases between them. For the CDR3, the DNA is TGTGCTCTTGGGGGACCGGACTGTCCGCCCGGGAGGATCGCTAGGGTACGGAAACTCATCTTT. Translating it yields CALGGPDCPPGRIARVRKLIF.

There are a few counts of this clone. A read error likely explains this, since a far larger clone differs by one base. Other DNA sequences in the sample encode the same CDR3. This sequence joins TRDV2 and TRDJ1; 7 nucleotides agree with TRDD3. Matching the DNA to germline supplied the J gene, which TCRdb does not give. This CDR3 has 17 amino acids. The germline CDR1 and CDR2 sequences are GEAIGNYY and EKD. V shed 0 bases, J shed 1 base, and the junction held 10 bases outside the gene matches. DNA for the CDR3: TGTGCCTGTGACACCAAACGCGGATACGCTCCCACCGATAAACTCATCTTT. It yields the protein CACDTKRGYAPTDKLIF.

In its sample, this clone was seen many times. The chain links TRDV1 to TRDJ1; TRDD3 aligns across 9 bases. TCRdb does not report a J gene; here it was assigned by matching the DNA to germline references. Trimming removed 0 bases from V and 4 bases from J; junction bases left unmatched: 18. The CDR3 length is 20 residues. CDR1 and CDR2 (germline): TSWWSYY, QGS. CDR3 sequence (DNA): TGTGCTCTTGGGGAACTAGAAAGTCTGGGGGATTGTGGTGTTATCGATAAACTCATCTTT. It encodes CALGELESLGDCGVIDKLIF.

This clone appeared many times. The gene calls are TRDV1 and TRDJ1; possible D gene TRDD3, 6 bases. CDR1 is TSWWSYY, CDR2 QGS, per germline. Trimming shortened V by 0 bases and J by 0 bases, and 26 bases separated the two germline ends. This CDR3 contains 21 residues. This CDR3 reads CALGELTFYLGTRFYTDKLIF. The CDR3 nucleotides read TGTGCTCTTGGGGAACTTACCTTCTATCTGGGGACTCGGTTCTACACCGATAAACTCATCTTT.

As for this clone: TCRdb records a much larger clone's protein for this DNA, with a difference at residue 4 that likely arises from a read error; the protein given is the translation of the DNA. This chain connects TRDV2 to TRDJ1, with D perhaps matching TRDD3 (6 bases). The CDR3 runs 16 residues. Germline CDR1 GEAIGNYY, CDR2 EKD. The V end was cut by 5 bases, the J end by 0 bases, with 18 bases between. CDR3 DNA: TGTGCCTGTGCCGCTTTACTGGGAGGTTACACCGATAAACTCATCTTT. It encodes CACAALLGGYTDKLIF.

As for this clone: The protein TCRdb gives is from a much larger clone and does not agree with this DNA's translation at residue 7, likely a read error; the protein shown here comes from the DNA. The rearrangement links TRDV1 to TRDJ1; 7 bases agree with TRDD3. The J gene was not available in TCRdb and was assigned here by matching the DNA to germline segments. Germline V gene sequence: CDR1 TSWWSYY, CDR2 QGS. With V trimmed by 1 base and J by 2 bases, 7 bases remained unmatched. There are 16 residues in the CDR3. The CDR3 region has the DNA TGTGCTCTTGGGGAACATGGGGGAATAGGGACCGATAAACTCATCTTT. The encoded protein is CALGEHGGIGTDKLIF.